These T cell receptor beta chains were read from a single sample in a study of Ad26.COV2.S vaccination and SARS-CoV-2 variants. Generated by immunoSEQ multiplex PCR, the TCRdb table keeps only in-frame clones and is missing some. The sample lists roughly 700,000 clones; about 89% were seen once. The sequencing used peripheral blood, collected in a trial of Ad26.COV2.S vaccine versus placebo. The receptors stem from a person between 18 and 65 years old who received the Ad26.COV2.S COVID-19 vaccine or a placebo. Each CDR3 is given with its conserved first and last residue. The D gene is left open where the match is weak. For some rows the clone size is stated as once, few or many, or as a class when expanded; others skip it.

j_call v_call clone_size d_call cdr3_nt cdr3_aa
TRBJ1-5 TRBV12-3/TRBV12-4 - - TGTGCCAGCAGTTCAGGGGATCAGCCCCAGCATTTT CASSSGDQPQHF
TRBJ1-2 TRBV5-4 - - TGTGCCAGCAGCTCCGGAGGGGCTAACTATGGCTACACCTTC CASSSGGANYGYTF
TRBJ2-2 TRBV7-6 once - TGTGCCAGCAGCTTCGACAGCTCAGTCTGGGAGCTGTTTTTT CASSFDSSVWELFF
TRBJ2-4 TRBV19 - TRBD1 TGTGCCAGTAGTCGACAGGGGGCGGACATTCAGTACTTC CASSRQGADIQYF
TRBJ1-2 TRBV6-5 once - TGTGCCAGCAGTTACCGGGGGCTAGGCTATGGCTACACCTTC CASSYRGLGYGYTF
TRBJ2-5 TRBV20-1 once - TGCAGTGCTAGTCTCCGGGGGGAGACCCAGTACTTC CSASLRGETQYF
TRBJ1-1 TRBV7-6 - - TGTGCCAGCAGCGCTCAACTTGGGACCAACACTGAAGCTTTCTTT CASSAQLGTNTEAFF
TRBJ2-1 TRBV5-1 - - TGCGCCAGCAGCTCGGCGGAGGTGGGCAATGAGCAGTTCTTC CASSSAEVGNEQFF
TRBJ2-1 TRBV19 - - TGTGCCAGTCAGAAGGGGCCCAGCTCCTACAATGAGCAGTTCTTC CASQKGPSSYNEQFF
TRBJ2-3 TRBV5-4 - - TGTGCCAGCAGCTCCGGGACGGGTACAGATACGCAGTATTTT CASSSGTGTDTQYF
TRBJ2-2 TRBV7-3 - TRBD1 TGTGCCAGCAGCCAAAACAGGGGGTCGAACACCGGGGAGCTGTTTTTT CASSQNRGSNTGELFF
TRBJ1-5 TRBV27 - - TGTGCCAGCAGTTTATACCCCGGGGGAGGCAATCAGCCCCAGCATTTT CASSLYPGGGNQPQHF
TRBJ1-3 TRBV9 - - TGTGCCAGCAGCGTAGGATTGGGGGGCCCCGACTCTGGAAACACCATATATTTT CASSVGLGGPDSGNTIYF